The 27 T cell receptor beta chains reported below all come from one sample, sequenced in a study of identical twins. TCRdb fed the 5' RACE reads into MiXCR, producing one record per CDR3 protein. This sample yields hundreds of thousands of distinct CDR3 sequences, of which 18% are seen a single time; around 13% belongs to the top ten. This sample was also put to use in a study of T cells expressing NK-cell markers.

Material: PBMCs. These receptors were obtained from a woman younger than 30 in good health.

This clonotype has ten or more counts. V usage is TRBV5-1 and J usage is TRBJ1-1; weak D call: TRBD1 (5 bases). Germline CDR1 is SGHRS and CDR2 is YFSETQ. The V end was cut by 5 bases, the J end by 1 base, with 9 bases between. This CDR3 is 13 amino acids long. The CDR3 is CASRLTENTEAFF. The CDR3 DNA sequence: TGCGCCAGCAGGCTGACAGAGAACACTGAAGCTTTCTTT.

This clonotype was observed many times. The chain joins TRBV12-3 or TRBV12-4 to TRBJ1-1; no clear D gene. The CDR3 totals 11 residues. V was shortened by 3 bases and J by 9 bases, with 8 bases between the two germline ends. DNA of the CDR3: TGTGCCAGCAGTTTTACGGGAAAAGCTTTCTTT. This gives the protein CASSFTGKAFF.

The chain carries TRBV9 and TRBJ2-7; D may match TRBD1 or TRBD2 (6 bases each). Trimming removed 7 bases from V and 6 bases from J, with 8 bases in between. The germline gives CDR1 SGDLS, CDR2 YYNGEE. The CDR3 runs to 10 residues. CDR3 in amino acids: CASGGREQYF. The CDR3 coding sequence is TGTGCCAGCGGGGGGCGCGAGCAGTACTTC.

DNA of the CDR3: TGTGCCAGCAGCGTCGGCGGGGGGGCATATGAGCAGTTCTTC. It encodes CASSVGGGAYEQFF. The chain links TRBV9 to TRBJ2-1; 9 nucleotides match TRBD2. V trimming: 2 bases; J trimming: 8 bases; junction bases outside the gene matches: 5. Germline CDR1 is SGDLS and CDR2 is YYNGEE. The CDR3 has 14 amino acids.

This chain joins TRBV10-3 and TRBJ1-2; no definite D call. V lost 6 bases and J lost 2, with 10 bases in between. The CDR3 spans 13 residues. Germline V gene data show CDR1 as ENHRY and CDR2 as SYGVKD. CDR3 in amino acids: CAIRAVGNYGYTF. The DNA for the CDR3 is TGTGCCATCAGGGCAGTAGGAAACTATGGCTACACCTTC.

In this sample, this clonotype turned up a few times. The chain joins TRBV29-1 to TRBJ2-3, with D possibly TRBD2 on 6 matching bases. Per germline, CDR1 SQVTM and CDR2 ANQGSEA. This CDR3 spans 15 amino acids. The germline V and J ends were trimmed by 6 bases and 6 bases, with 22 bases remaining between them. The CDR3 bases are TGCAGCGTGGGGACTGCCTCGAGTCGATTGGATACGCAGTATTTT. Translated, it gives CSVGTASSRLDTQYF.

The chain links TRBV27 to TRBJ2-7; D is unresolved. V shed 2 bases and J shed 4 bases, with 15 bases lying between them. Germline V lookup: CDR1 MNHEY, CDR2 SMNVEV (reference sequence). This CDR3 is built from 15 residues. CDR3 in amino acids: CASSLKSIKRYEQYF. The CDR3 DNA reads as TGTGCCAGCAGTTTAAAGTCGATAAAGCGATACGAGCAGTACTTC.

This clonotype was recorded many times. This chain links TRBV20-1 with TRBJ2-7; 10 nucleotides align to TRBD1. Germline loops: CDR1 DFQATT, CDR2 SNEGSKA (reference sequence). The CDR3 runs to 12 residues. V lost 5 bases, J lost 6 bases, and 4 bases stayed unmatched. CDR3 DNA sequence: TGCAGTGCTCTGGACAGGGGGGGCGAGCAGTACTTC. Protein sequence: CSALDRGGEQYF.

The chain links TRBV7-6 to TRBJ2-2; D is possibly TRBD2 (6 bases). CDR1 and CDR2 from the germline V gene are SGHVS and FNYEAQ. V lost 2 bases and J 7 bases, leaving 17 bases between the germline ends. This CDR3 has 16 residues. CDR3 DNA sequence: TGTGCCAGCAGCTTACTGCCACCTGGGGGGATCGGGGAGCTGTTTTTT. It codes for CASSLLPPGGIGELFF. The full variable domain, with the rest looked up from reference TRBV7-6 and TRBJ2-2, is GAGVSQSPRYKVTKRGQDVALRCDPISGHVSLYWYRQALGQGPEFLTYFNYEAQQDKSGLPNDRFSAERPEGSISTLTIQRTEQRDSAMYRCASSLLPPGGIGELFFGEGSRLTVL.

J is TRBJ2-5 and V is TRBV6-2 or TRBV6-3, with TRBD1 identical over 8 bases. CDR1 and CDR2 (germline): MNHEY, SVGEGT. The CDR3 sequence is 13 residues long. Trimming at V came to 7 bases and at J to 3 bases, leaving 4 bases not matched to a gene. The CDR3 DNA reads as TGTGCCAGCACCCGGACAGGGAAAGAGACCCAGTACTTC. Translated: CASTRTGKETQYF.

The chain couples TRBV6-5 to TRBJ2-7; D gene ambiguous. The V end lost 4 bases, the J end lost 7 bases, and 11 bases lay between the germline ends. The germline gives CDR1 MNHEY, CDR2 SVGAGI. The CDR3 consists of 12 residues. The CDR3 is CASSSPVREQYF. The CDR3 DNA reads TGTGCCAGCAGTTCACCCGTGAGGGAGCAGTACTTC.

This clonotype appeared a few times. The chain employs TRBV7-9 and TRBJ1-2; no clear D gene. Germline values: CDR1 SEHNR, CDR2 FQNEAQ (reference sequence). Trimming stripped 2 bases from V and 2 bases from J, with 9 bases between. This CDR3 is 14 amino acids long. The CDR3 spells CASSLLRENYGYTF. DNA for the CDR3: TGTGCCAGCAGCTTACTCCGGGAGAACTATGGCTACACCTTC.

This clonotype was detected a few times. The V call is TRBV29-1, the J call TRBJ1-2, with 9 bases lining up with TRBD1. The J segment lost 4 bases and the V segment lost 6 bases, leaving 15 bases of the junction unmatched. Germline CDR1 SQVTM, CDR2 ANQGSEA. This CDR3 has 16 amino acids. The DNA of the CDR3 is TGCAGCGTGCCGAAGCCTTCGGGACAGGGAATCTATGGCTACACCTTC. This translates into CSVPKPSGQGIYGYTF.

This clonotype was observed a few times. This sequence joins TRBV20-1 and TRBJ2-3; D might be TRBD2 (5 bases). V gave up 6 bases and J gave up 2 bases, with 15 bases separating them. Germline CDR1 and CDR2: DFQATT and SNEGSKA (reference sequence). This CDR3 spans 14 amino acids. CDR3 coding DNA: TGCAGTGCCCCTCCCCGAGCGGACACAGATACGCAGTATTTT. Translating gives CSAPPRADTDTQYF.

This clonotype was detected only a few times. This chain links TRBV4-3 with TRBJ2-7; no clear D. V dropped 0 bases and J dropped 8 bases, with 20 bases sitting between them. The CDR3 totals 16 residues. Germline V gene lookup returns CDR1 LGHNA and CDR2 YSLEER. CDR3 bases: TGCGCCAGCAGCCAAGATTACGGCTACACCTCGGTCAAGCAGTACTTC. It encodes CASSQDYGYTSVKQYF.

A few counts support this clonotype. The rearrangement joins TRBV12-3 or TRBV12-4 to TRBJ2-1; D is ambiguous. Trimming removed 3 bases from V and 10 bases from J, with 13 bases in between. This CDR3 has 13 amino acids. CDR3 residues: CASSFDRGEEQFF. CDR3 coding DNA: TGTGCCAGCAGTTTCGACCGAGGCGAGGAGCAGTTCTTC.

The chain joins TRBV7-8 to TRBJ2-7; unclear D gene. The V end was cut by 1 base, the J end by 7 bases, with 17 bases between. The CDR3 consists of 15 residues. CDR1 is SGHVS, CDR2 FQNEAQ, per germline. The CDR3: CASSLGGSRLGEQYF. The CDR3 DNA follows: TGTGCCAGCAGCTTAGGTGGTTCCCGCCTGGGGGAGCAGTACTTC.

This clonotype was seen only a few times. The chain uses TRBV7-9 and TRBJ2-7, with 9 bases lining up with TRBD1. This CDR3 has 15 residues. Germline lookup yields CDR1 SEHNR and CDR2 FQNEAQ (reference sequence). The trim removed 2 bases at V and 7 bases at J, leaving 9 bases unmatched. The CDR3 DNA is TGTGCCAGCAGCTTAAGGTTCCCGGGACAGGGAGAGCAGTACTTC. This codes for CASSLRFPGQGEQYF. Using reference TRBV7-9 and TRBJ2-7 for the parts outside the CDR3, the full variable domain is DTGVSQNPRHKITKRGQNVTFRCDPISEHNRLYWYRQTLGQGPEFLTYFQNEAQLEKSRLLSDRFSAERPKGSFSTLEIQRTEQGDSAMYLCASSLRFPGQGEQYFGPGTRLTVT.

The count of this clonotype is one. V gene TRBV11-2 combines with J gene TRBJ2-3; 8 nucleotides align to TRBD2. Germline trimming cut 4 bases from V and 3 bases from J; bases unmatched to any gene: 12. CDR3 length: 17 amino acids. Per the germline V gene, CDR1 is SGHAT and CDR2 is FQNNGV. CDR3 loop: CASSSPLAGGDTDTQYF. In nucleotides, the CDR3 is TGTGCCAGCAGCTCCCCTCTAGCGGGTGGGGATACAGATACGCAGTATTTT.

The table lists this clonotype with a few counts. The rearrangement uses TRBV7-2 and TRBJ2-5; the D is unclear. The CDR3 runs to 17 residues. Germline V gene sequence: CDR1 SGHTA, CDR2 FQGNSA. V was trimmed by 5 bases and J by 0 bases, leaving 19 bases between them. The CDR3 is CASSANVGYLYQETQYF. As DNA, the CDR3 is TGTGCCAGCAGCGCGAATGTAGGCTACCTATACCAAGAGACCCAGTACTTC. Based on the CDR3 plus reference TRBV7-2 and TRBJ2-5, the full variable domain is GAGVSQSPSNKVTEKGKDVELRCDPISGHTALYWYRQSLGQGLEFLIYFQGNSAPDKSGLPSDRFSAERTGGSVSTLTIQRTQQEDSAVYLCASSANVGYLYQETQYFGPGTRLLVL.

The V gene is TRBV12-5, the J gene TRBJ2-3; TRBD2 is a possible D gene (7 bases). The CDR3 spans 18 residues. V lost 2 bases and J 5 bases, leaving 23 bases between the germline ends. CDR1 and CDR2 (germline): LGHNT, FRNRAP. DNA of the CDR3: TGTGCTAGTGGTTTGCTGCTGCGGGGAGGGGGAAAGGAAGATACGCAGTATTTT. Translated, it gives CASGLLLRGGGKEDTQYF.

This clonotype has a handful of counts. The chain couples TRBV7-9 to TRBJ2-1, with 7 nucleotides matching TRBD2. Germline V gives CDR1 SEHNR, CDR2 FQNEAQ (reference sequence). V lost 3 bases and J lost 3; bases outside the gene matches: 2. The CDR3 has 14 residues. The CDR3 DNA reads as TGTGCCAGCAGCTTGCGGACTAGCTACAATGAGCAGTTCTTC. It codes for CASSLRTSYNEQFF.

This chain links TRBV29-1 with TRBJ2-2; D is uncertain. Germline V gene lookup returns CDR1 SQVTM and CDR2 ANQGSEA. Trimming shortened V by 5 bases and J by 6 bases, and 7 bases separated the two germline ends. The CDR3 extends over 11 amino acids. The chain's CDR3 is CSVFRSGELFF. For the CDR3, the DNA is TGCAGCGTTTTTCGGTCCGGGGAGCTGTTTTTT.

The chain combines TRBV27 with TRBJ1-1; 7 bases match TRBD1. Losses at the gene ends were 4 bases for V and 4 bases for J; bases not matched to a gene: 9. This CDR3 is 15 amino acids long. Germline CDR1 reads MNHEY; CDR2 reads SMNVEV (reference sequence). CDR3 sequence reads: CASSYSTGRATEAFF. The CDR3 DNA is TGTGCCAGCAGTTATTCGACAGGGAGGGCCACTGAAGCTTTCTTT.

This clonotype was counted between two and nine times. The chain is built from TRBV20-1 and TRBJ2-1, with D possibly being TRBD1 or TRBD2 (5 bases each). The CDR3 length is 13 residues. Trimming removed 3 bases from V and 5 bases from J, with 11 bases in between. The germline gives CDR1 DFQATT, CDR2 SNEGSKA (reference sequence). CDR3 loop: CSASLGPDNEQFF. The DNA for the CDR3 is TGCAGTGCTAGCCTGGGACCCGACAATGAGCAGTTCTTC.

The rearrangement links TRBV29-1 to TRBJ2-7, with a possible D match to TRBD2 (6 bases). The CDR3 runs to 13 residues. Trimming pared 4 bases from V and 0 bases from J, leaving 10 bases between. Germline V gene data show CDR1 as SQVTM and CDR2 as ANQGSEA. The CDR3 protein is CSVVTSSSYEQYF. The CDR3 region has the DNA TGCAGCGTTGTCACTAGCAGCTCCTACGAGCAGTACTTC.

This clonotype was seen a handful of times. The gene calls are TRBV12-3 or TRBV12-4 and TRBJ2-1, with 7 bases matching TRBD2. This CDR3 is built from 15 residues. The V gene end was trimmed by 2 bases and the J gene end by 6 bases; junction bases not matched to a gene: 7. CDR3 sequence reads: CASSLFTGGGNEQFF. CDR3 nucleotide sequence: TGTGCCAGCAGTTTATTTACGGGGGGTGGCAATGAGCAGTTCTTC.